The 10 T cell receptor beta chains in this list originate from one sample, sequenced in a study of blood T cell repertoires in COVID-19. The protocol was immunoSEQ multiplex PCR, while the TCRdb copy is restricted to in-frame clones and leaves out a portion. The sample shows some 240,000 clones, approximately 85% of them seen only once. The source material was peripheral blood. These receptors came from a woman aged 70-85 years with COVID-19, enrolled during active disease.

The V call is TRBV27, the J call TRBJ1-1, with D perhaps matching TRBD1 (5 bases). The germline gives CDR1 MNHEY, CDR2 SMNVEV (reference sequence). The CDR3 totals 16 residues. The ends were cut back, 8 bases at V and 1 base at J, with 20 bases in the middle. The CDR3 nucleotides are TGTGCCAGCCTCTGGGGGGGGACGGAGGAGAACACTGAAGCTTTCTTT. Translation gives CASLWGGTEENTEAFF.

The chain uses TRBV23-1 and TRBJ1-6; D possibly corresponds to TRBD1 (5 bases). TRBV23-1 falls under the ORF class, with uncertain function. CDR3 length equals 17 residues. Between the trimmed V and J ends, which lost 11 bases and 0 bases, there was a span of 20 bases. The CDR3 loop is CAPPPSRVSSYNSPLHF. DNA for the CDR3: TGCGCCCCGCCCCCATCCAGGGTGAGCTCCTATAATTCACCCCTCCACTTT.

The chain joins TRBV3-1 (or the pseudogene TRBV3-2) to TRBJ2-1; 12 positions agree with TRBD2. CDR3 size: 16 residues. Losses at the gene ends were 4 bases for V and 5 bases for J; bases not matched to a gene: 6. Germline V gene sequence: CDR1 LGHDT, CDR2 YNNKEL (reference sequence). In DNA form, the CDR3 reads TGTGCCAGCAGCCCCTGGACTAGCGGGAATAACAATGAGCAGTTCTTC. Protein sequence: CASSPWTSGNNNEQFF.

The chain couples TRBV27 to TRBJ2-3; 11 nucleotides line up with TRBD1. The CDR3 is 17 amino acids. The V gene's germline CDR1 is MNHEY and CDR2 SMNVEV (reference sequence). V was pared by 2 bases and J by 4 bases, with 8 bases of the junction left unmatched. CDR3: CASSLQRTGGFADTQYF. The CDR3 nucleotides are TGTGCCAGCAGTTTACAACGGACAGGGGGCTTCGCAGATACGCAGTATTTT.

The rearrangement joins TRBV9 to TRBJ1-2; D might be TRBD1 (5 bases). V was cut by 0 bases and J by 2 bases, with 8 bases left in between. The germline V gene encodes CDR1 SGDLS and CDR2 YYNGEE. The CDR3 loop spans 14 amino acids. This CDR3 reads CASSVEAGNYGYTF. The CDR3 DNA reads TGTGCCAGCAGCGTAGAGGCAGGGAACTATGGCTACACCTTC.

This clone was observed a handful of times. The rearrangement joins TRBV19 to TRBJ1-2; D might be TRBD1 (5 bases). Germline assignment: CDR1 LNHDA and CDR2 SQIVND (reference sequence). The CDR3 contains 16 residues. Trimming shortened V by 5 bases and J by 5 bases, and 21 bases separated the two germline ends. The CDR3 nucleotides are TGTGCCAGTAGTCCCCCCGGGGGTCCAGGGAGATATGGCTACACCTTC. Translated: CASSPPGGPGRYGYTF.

This chain joins TRBV7-8 and TRBJ2-7; TRBD2 agrees at 11 bases. The CDR3 is 15 amino acids. The germline V gene has CDR1 SGHVS and CDR2 FQNEAQ. The ends lost 5 bases at V and 3 bases at J; junction bases unmatched: 6. This CDR3 is CASSPIAGGRYEQYF. The CDR3 bases are TGTGCCAGCAGCCCAATAGCGGGGGGGCGCTACGAGCAGTACTTC.

This sequence joins TRBV6-6 and TRBJ1-1, with D perhaps TRBD1 (6 bases). Germline V gene lookup returns CDR1 MNHNY and CDR2 SVGAGI (reference sequence). The V end was cut by 7 bases, the J end by 5 bases, with 17 bases between. The CDR3 runs 14 residues. The CDR3 coding sequence is TGTGCCAGCATGTTCAGGGGAGAGGGGACTGAAGCTTTCTTT. Its translation is CASMFRGEGTEAFF.

The V gene is TRBV25-1, the J gene TRBJ1-6, with unresolved D. With 5 bases removed from V and 9 bases from J, the gap between germline ends came to 11 bases. CDR1 MGHDK and CDR2 SYGVNS come from the germline V gene. The CDR3 covers 13 residues. CDR3 bases: TGTGCCAGCAGTCGGGAGAAGGTTTCACCCCTCCACTTT. Translation gives CASSREKVSPLHF.

The J gene is TRBJ2-6, the V gene TRBV2, with 7 bases identical to TRBD1. CDR1 and CDR2 (germline): SNHLY, FYNNEI. The ends lost 2 bases at V and 0 bases at J; junction bases unmatched: 4. This CDR3 is built from 17 residues. CDR3 DNA sequence: TGTGCCAGCAGTGAAATGGGACAGAGCTCTGGGGCCAACGTCCTGACTTTC. It codes for CASSEMGQSSGANVLTF.